One and the same sample provided the 32 T cell receptor beta chains below, sequenced in a study of blood T cells in healthy people across ages. PCR was performed a second time for about 7 to 11 cycles using a sample-barcoded 5' primer and a J-beta primer mix. MiXCR, run by TCRdb on the 5' RACE reads, gives a single entry per CDR3 protein. The sample lists over 600,000 distinct CDR3 sequences, 40% to 50% occurring once. The specimen sequenced was blood. The receptor source for this set is an older man in good health.

This clonotype has ten or more counts. This chain connects TRBV20-1 to TRBJ1-1; D gene ambiguous. V shed 5 bases and J shed 4 bases, with 14 bases lying between them. The CDR3 loop spans 13 amino acids. Germline CDR1 is DFQATT and CDR2 is SNEGSKA (reference sequence). CDR3 amino acids: CSALERGGTEAFF. CDR3 sequence (DNA): TGCAGTGCTCTAGAACGGGGTGGCACTGAAGCTTTCTTT.

The V and J genes are TRBV9 and TRBJ1-4; 7 positions match TRBD1. The length of the CDR3 is 14 residues. Trimming took 3 bases from V and 7 from J; bases not matched to a gene: 6. From germline, CDR1 is SGDLS and CDR2 YYNGEE. In DNA form, the CDR3 reads TGTGCCAGCAGCGAGGGGGACAGAGGTGAAAAACTGTTTTTT. Its translation: CASSEGDRGEKLFF.

The J gene is TRBJ1-1, the V gene TRBV4-2; 7 bases are a match to TRBD1. Germline CDR1 LGHNA, CDR2 YNFKEQ. CDR3 length: 17 amino acids. V was clipped by 0 bases and J by 1 base; unmatched bases: 8. DNA for the CDR3: TGTGCCAGCAGCCAAGATCCACAGGGGTTGGCGAACACTGAAGCTTTCTTT. This translates into CASSQDPQGLANTEAFF.

This clonotype was seen a handful of times. V usage is TRBV29-1 and J usage is TRBJ2-1, with 10 bases identical to TRBD1. The germline V gene has CDR1 SQVTM and CDR2 ANQGSEA. J was trimmed by 2 bases and V by 8 bases; bases with no gene match: 9. The CDR3 has 15 amino acids. CDR3 DNA: TGCAGCCACCGGGACAGGGGAAAGACCTACAATGAGCAGTTCTTC. Encoded protein: CSHRDRGKTYNEQFF.

This clonotype was seen a few times. The CDR3 bases are TGCGCCAGCAGCTTGTTGGGGTACAATAATTCACCCCTCCACTTT. This gives the protein CASSLLGYNNSPLHF. The rearrangement uses TRBV5-1 and TRBJ1-6; D is undetermined. This CDR3 comprises 15 residues. Trimming removed 1 base from V and 5 bases from J, with 10 bases in between. Germline CDR1 is SGHRS and CDR2 is YFSETQ.

J is TRBJ1-5 and V is TRBV12-3 or TRBV12-4; D ambiguous. This CDR3 is 14 amino acids long. V was trimmed by 6 bases and J by 0 bases, leaving 9 bases between them. CDR3 in DNA: TGTGCCAGCAGCCAACAATATAGCAATCAGCCCCAGCATTTT. It yields the protein CASSQQYSNQPQHF.

The chain couples TRBV3-1 to TRBJ2-1, with TRBD1 matching over 9 bases. The CDR3 length is 16 residues. Germline CDR1 reads LGHDT; CDR2 reads YNNKEL (reference sequence). The ends lost 4 bases at V and 5 bases at J; junction bases unmatched: 9. The CDR3 reads CASSLLGTGKNNEQFF. CDR3 coding DNA: TGTGCCAGCAGCCTCCTAGGGACAGGGAAAAACAATGAGCAGTTCTTC.

This clonotype was observed a single time. The chain employs TRBV7-2 and TRBJ2-1; possible D gene TRBD1, 5 bases. V dropped 2 bases and J dropped 7 bases, with 21 bases sitting between them. Germline V lookup: CDR1 SGHTA, CDR2 FQGNSA. The CDR3 spans 17 residues. Written as DNA, the CDR3 is TGTACCAGCAGCTTAACCACCGGAGCAGGGTGGGGTAATGAGCAGTTCTTC. It yields the protein CTSSLTTGAGWGNEQFF.

The chain employs TRBV9 and TRBJ2-5; 8 bases match TRBD2. The germline CDR1 and CDR2 sequences are SGDLS and YYNGEE. J lost 4 bases, V lost 4 bases, and 9 bases had no gene match. The CDR3 has 15 amino acids. The CDR3 protein is CASSPRGGSRETQYF. The CDR3 DNA reads as TGTGCCAGCAGCCCCCGCGGGGGGTCCCGAGAGACCCAGTACTTC.

This clonotype was detected a few times. This chain connects TRBV7-3 to TRBJ2-1; TRBD2 matches 9 bases. Germline V gene data show CDR1 as SGHTA and CDR2 as FQGTGA. With 2 bases clipped from V and 9 bases from J, the junction kept 8 bases outside the gene matches. There are 15 residues in the CDR3. The CDR3 is CASSLVAGDSPEQFF. In DNA, the CDR3 is TGTGCCAGCAGCTTAGTAGCGGGAGATTCGCCTGAGCAGTTCTTC. The full variable domain, rest sourced from reference TRBV7-3 and TRBJ2-1, is GAGVSQTPSNKVTEKGKYVELRCDPISGHTALYWYRQSLGQGPEFLIYFQGTGAADDSGLPNDRFFAVRPEGSVSTLKIQRTERGDSAVYLCASSLVAGDSPEQFFGPGTRLTVL.

The chain joins TRBV7-2 to TRBJ2-3; 9 positions match TRBD1. Per germline, CDR1 SGHTA and CDR2 FQGNSA. The CDR3 has 15 amino acids. V shed 7 bases, J shed 0 bases, and the junction held 5 bases outside the gene matches. Here the CDR3 reads CASTRDRASTDTQYF. The CDR3, as DNA: TGTGCCAGCACCCGGGACAGGGCTAGCACAGATACGCAGTATTTT. The full variable domain, rest sourced from reference TRBV7-2 and TRBJ2-3, is GAGVSQSPSNKVTEKGKDVELRCDPISGHTALYWYRQSLGQGLEFLIYFQGNSAPDKSGLPSDRFSAERTGGSVSTLTIQRTQQEDSAVYLCASTRDRASTDTQYFGPGTRLTVL.

The chain combines TRBV14 with TRBJ1-2; tentatively, D is TRBD1 (6 bases). The V gene lost 4 bases and the J gene lost 3 bases, with 18 bases spanning the gap. The CDR3 covers 16 residues. In germline, CDR1 is SGHDN, CDR2 FVKESK. The CDR3 DNA reads as TGTGCCAGCAGCCGGGGGGCCCCGGGCGCGGACTATGGCTACACCTTC. It codes for CASSRGAPGADYGYTF.

In nucleotides, the CDR3 is TGTGCCAGCAGCCCTCGTGGTGCGACAGGCTTTAATGAAAAACTGTTTTTT. This encodes CASSPRGATGFNEKLFF. The chain uses TRBV5-4 and TRBJ1-4, with TRBD1 as a possible D gene (6 bases). There are 17 residues in the CDR3. CDR1 and CDR2 (germline): SGHNT, YYREEE (reference sequence). The ends were cut back, 4 bases at V and 4 bases at J, with 20 bases in the middle.

This chain links TRBV7-2 with TRBJ2-5; 8 nucleotides align to TRBD2. The CDR3 length is 17 residues. Germline trimming cut 4 bases from V and 0 bases from J; bases unmatched to any gene: 10. Per germline, CDR1 SGHTA and CDR2 FQGNSA. The CDR3 spells CASSSPGLDTYQETQYF. The CDR3 DNA sequence: TGTGCCAGCAGCTCACCGGGACTAGACACCTACCAAGAGACCCAGTACTTC.

The table lists this clonotype with a few counts. The rearrangement joins TRBV30 to TRBJ1-5; TRBD1 is a possible D gene (5 bases). The CDR3 is 14 residues long. From germline, CDR1 is GTSNPN and CDR2 SVGIG (reference sequence). Deletions cut 5 bases from V and 2 bases from J, with 13 bases between. CDR3 in amino acids: CAWGRRQRNQPQHF. The CDR3 DNA reads TGTGCCTGGGGAAGGAGACAGCGCAATCAGCCCCAGCATTTT.

This chain joins TRBV10-1 and TRBJ2-1, with TRBD1 matching over 11 bases. The J segment lost 6 bases and the V segment lost 1 base, leaving 2 bases of the junction unmatched. The CDR3 sequence is 15 residues long. Germline V gene sequence: CDR1 WNHNN, CDR2 SYGVQD (reference sequence). The CDR3 region has the DNA TGCGCCAGCAGTGAGTACGGGACAGGGGGCAATGAGCAGTTCTTC. The encoded protein is CASSEYGTGGNEQFF.

The rearrangement joins TRBV3-1 to TRBJ1-1, with D tentatively TRBD1 (5 bases). Germline V gene lookup returns CDR1 LGHDT and CDR2 YNNKEL (reference sequence). The CDR3 loop spans 14 amino acids. V shed 5 bases and J shed 2 bases, with 12 bases lying between them. The DNA for the CDR3 is TGTGCCAGCAGCACCCGACAGATTAACACTGAAGCTTTCTTT. Translating gives CASSTRQINTEAFF.

There are a few counts of this clonotype. The chain recombines TRBV5-1 with TRBJ2-1, with TRBD1 matching over 7 bases. This CDR3 contains 13 residues. Looked up from germline, CDR1 is SGHRS and CDR2 is YFSETQ. The trim removed 7 bases at V and 0 bases at J, leaving 1 base unmatched. CDR3 in amino acids: CASGDSSYNEQFF. The CDR3, as DNA: TGCGCCAGCGGGGACAGCTCCTACAATGAGCAGTTCTTC.

Ten or more counts support this clonotype. The rearrangement links TRBV13 to TRBJ1-2, with a weak D call TRBD1 (5 bases). The CDR3 sequence is 14 residues long. V was pared by 5 bases and J by 9 bases, with 19 bases between. The V gene's germline CDR1 is PRHDT and CDR2 FYEKMQ (reference sequence). The CDR3 DNA sequence: TGTGCCAGCAGCCGGGACGCCCGCCGGGGTAGCTACACCTTC. Translation: CASSRDARRGSYTF.

This clonotype was recorded many times. The chain joins TRBV7-2 to TRBJ2-5; D possibly corresponds to TRBD1 (6 bases). CDR1 and CDR2 from the germline V gene are SGHTA and FQGNSA. CDR3 length: 15 amino acids. V was cut by 1 base and J by 2 bases, with 11 bases left in between. The CDR3 region is CASSLGPGVQETQYF. CDR3 DNA sequence: TGTGCCAGCAGCTTAGGTCCAGGGGTACAAGAGACCCAGTACTTC.

As concerns this clonotype: A much larger clone is a single base away; this may be a read error. The J gene is TRBJ2-7, the V gene TRBV28; either TRBD1 or TRBD2 may fit D (5 bases each). V lost 9 bases to trimming and J lost 7 bases, with 19 bases between them. Germline V gene lookup returns CDR1 MDHEN and CDR2 SYDVKM. This CDR3 is built from 13 residues. The CDR3 DNA sequence: TGTGCCAGTCGGGACCCCTTCTACAATGAGCAGTACTTC. It codes for CASRDPFYNEQYF.

CDR3 nucleotides: TGTGCCAGCAGCCCCCCCGGGGTCGAAAAACTGTTTTTT. Protein product: CASSPPGVEKLFF. V and J are TRBV7-2 and TRBJ1-4; D unresolved. V was cut by 5 bases and J by 8 bases, with 12 bases left in between. This CDR3 has 13 residues. Germline CDR1 SGHTA, CDR2 FQGNSA.

About this clonotype: Since a much larger clone is just one base distant, this may be a read error. J is TRBJ2-1 and V is TRBV7-9; possibly TRBD2 for D (7 bases). The length of the CDR3 is 18 residues. Germline values: CDR1 SEHNR, CDR2 FQNEAQ (reference sequence). CDR3 protein: CSSSLNLRGPYSYNEQFF. As DNA, the CDR3 is TGTTCCAGCAGCTTAAATTTGCGGGGGCCGTACTCCTACAATGAGCAGTTCTTC.

The V and J genes are TRBV6-2 or TRBV6-3 and TRBJ2-4; perhaps D is TRBD1 or TRBD2 (5 bases each). This CDR3 is 17 amino acids long. V lost 5 bases and J lost 0, with 17 bases in between. Germline V CDR1 and CDR2: MNHEY, SVGEGT. CDR3 in DNA: TGTGCCAGCAGTGGCTTGTTGGGACGACTAGCCAAAAACATTCAGTACTTC. Its protein is CASSGLLGRLAKNIQYF.

The chain recombines TRBV4-3 with TRBJ2-3, with 9 bases aligning to TRBD2. CDR3 length: 16 amino acids. V dropped 1 base and J dropped 4; count of bases not matched to a gene: 6. CDR1 and CDR2 (germline): LGHNA, YSLEER. CDR3 residues: CASSQGISGGADTQYF. CDR3 sequence (DNA): TGCGCCAGCAGCCAAGGAATTAGCGGGGGTGCAGATACGCAGTATTTT.

J is TRBJ2-7 and V is TRBV7-6, with 9 bases aligning to TRBD1. This CDR3 spans 16 amino acids. The V gene's germline CDR1 is SGHVS and CDR2 FNYEAQ. V dropped 1 base and J dropped 6; count of bases not matched to a gene: 10. CDR3 sequence reads: CASSLVLQGAFSEQYF. In DNA form, the CDR3 reads TGTGCCAGCAGCTTAGTCCTACAGGGGGCGTTTAGCGAGCAGTACTTC.

This clonotype was counted between two and nine times. The chain links TRBV20-1 to TRBJ1-4; D might be TRBD1 (5 bases). With 1 base removed from V and 8 bases from J, the gap between germline ends came to 14 bases. Germline lookup yields CDR1 DFQATT and CDR2 SNEGSKA (reference sequence). The CDR3 is made up of 14 amino acids. The CDR3 loop is CSARVPGSLEKLFF. In DNA, the CDR3 is TGCAGTGCTAGAGTCCCAGGGTCACTGGAAAAACTGTTTTTT.

The rearrangement joins TRBV5-1 to TRBJ2-3; 7 bases align to TRBD1. CDR1 and CDR2 (germline): SGHRS, YFSETQ. Trimming removed 0 bases from V and 4 bases from J; junction bases left unmatched: 2. The CDR3 has 14 residues. The CDR3 coding sequence is TGCGCCAGCAGCTTGGACAGGGGAGCAGATACGCAGTATTTT. Residues: CASSLDRGADTQYF.

As to this clonotype: A clone one base away is much larger, so this may be a read error. V and J are TRBV29-1 and TRBJ2-5, with D tentatively TRBD1 (5 bases). Trimming took 7 bases from V and 1 from J, leaving 13 bases between them. Germline loops: CDR1 SQVTM, CDR2 ANQGSEA. This CDR3 has 13 amino acids. The CDR3 loop reads CSGGRAAQETQYF. The CDR3 nucleotides are TGCAGCGGTGGCAGGGCAGCCCAAGAGACCCAGTACTTC.

The chain links TRBV20-1 to TRBJ2-3; D possibly corresponds to TRBD2 (5 bases). Germline V gene lookup returns CDR1 DFQATT and CDR2 SNEGSKA (reference sequence). The CDR3 totals 15 residues. Trimming removed 2 bases from V and 3 bases from J, with 15 bases in between. This CDR3 reads CSARKRSGGTDTQYF. In DNA, the CDR3 is TGCAGTGCTAGAAAGCGGAGCGGAGGAACAGATACGCAGTATTTT.

V gene TRBV27 combines with J gene TRBJ1-6, with 7 bases aligning to TRBD1. CDR1 is MNHEY and CDR2 is SMNVEV in the germline V gene (reference sequence). J was trimmed by 7 bases and V by 6 bases; bases with no gene match: 6. There are 14 residues in the CDR3. This CDR3 is CASRLQGWNSPLHF. CDR3 in DNA: TGTGCCAGCAGGTTACAGGGGTGGAATTCACCCCTCCACTTT.

In the case of this clonotype: This may come from a read error, since a much larger clone is one base off. This chain connects TRBV7-2 to TRBJ1-4, with D maybe TRBD1 (6 bases). This CDR3 has 15 amino acids. Germline V gene data show CDR1 as SGHTA and CDR2 as FQGNSA. DNA of the CDR3: TGTGTCAGCAGCTTAGTACAGGGACCTAATGAAAAACTGTTTTTT. It translates to CVSSLVQGPNEKLFF.